The 30 T cell receptor beta chains reported below all come from one sample, sequenced in a study of PD-1 blockade in classical Hodgkin lymphoma. Profiled with immunoSEQ multiplex PCR; TCRdb holds only in-frame clones, not every one. Of under 20,000 clones listed, about 75% are singletons. Time point meaning: cycle 4 day 1 (C4D1), after more than 5 weeks of nivolumab. Every patient relapsed after autologous stem cell transplantation, and brentuximab vedotin exposure varied. Researchers report purifying CD4+ T cells from thawed PBMCs by magnetic negative selection. This sample comprised CD4+ T cells from blood, obtained before the fourth cycle of nivolumab. These receptors came from a human donor with classical Hodgkin lymphoma.

This clone was picked up a small number of times. The V call is TRBV6-6, the J call TRBJ1-4; D unclear. CDR3 size: 14 residues. The germline CDR1 and CDR2 sequences are MNHNY and SVGAGI (reference sequence). V lost 5 bases, J lost 4 bases, and 11 bases lay in between. The CDR3 DNA reads as TGTGCCAGCAGTGCAGGAAACTTTAATGAAAAACTGTTTTTT. Its protein is CASSAGNFNEKLFF.

There are a few counts of this clone. The rearrangement links TRBV5-6 to TRBJ2-3; the match to TRBD2 covers 8 bases. Looked up from germline, CDR1 is SGHDT and CDR2 is YYEEEE. The J segment lost 0 bases and the V segment lost 1 base, leaving 7 bases of the junction unmatched. The length of the CDR3 is 17 residues. CDR3 sequence: CASSLRLAGSSTDTQYF. CDR3 DNA sequence: TGTGCCAGCAGCTTGCGTTTAGCGGGATCTAGCACAGATACGCAGTATTTT.

The V gene is TRBV2, the J gene TRBJ1-1; D is unclear. CDR1 is SNHLY, CDR2 FYNNEI, per germline. CDR3 length: 12 residues. V was clipped by 4 bases and J by 11 bases, with 14 bases between them. The CDR3 bases are TGTGCCAGCAGTGTTTGGTCCAAGGAGGCTTTCTTT. It translates to CASSVWSKEAFF.

The rearrangement joins TRBV6-6 to TRBJ1-1; unclear D gene. The CDR3 sequence is 12 residues long. Trimming pared 5 bases from V and 7 bases from J, leaving 11 bases between. Looked up from germline, CDR1 is MNHNY and CDR2 is SVGAGI (reference sequence). The CDR3 region has the DNA TGTGCCAGCAGTCCAAACAGATATGAAGCTTTCTTT. Translating it yields CASSPNRYEAFF.

This rearrangement joins TRBV5-6 to TRBJ1-1; weak D call: TRBD1 (5 bases). The CDR3 totals 14 residues. V dropped 3 bases and J dropped 1 base, with 10 bases sitting between them. Germline CDR1 and CDR2: SGHDT and YYEEEE. CDR3 coding DNA: TGTGCCAGCAGCTCGCCAGGGTGGAACACTGAAGCTTTCTTT. Amino acid sequence: CASSSPGWNTEAFF.

This chain connects TRBV11-1 to TRBJ2-3; weak D call: TRBD2 (6 bases). The CDR3 sequence is 16 residues long. The V and J ends lost 3 bases and 9 bases respectively, with 22 bases between them. Looked up from germline, CDR1 is SGHAT and CDR2 is FQDESV (reference sequence). This chain's CDR3 is CASSFRVGRGPGTQYF. The DNA of the CDR3 is TGTGCCAGCAGCTTCCGGGTGGGGCGGGGACCAGGGACGCAGTATTTT.

V is TRBV30 and J is TRBJ2-2; 8 nucleotides align to TRBD1. The germline V gene has CDR1 GTSNPN and CDR2 SVGIG (reference sequence). CDR3 size: 15 residues. V shed 4 bases, J shed 4 bases, and the junction held 8 bases outside the gene matches. CDR3 in amino acids: CAWTNRGLSTGELFF. The CDR3 DNA is TGTGCCTGGACCAACAGGGGGTTGAGCACCGGGGAGCTGTTTTTT.

This clone is medium-sized. The chain combines TRBV29-1 with TRBJ2-1; D call uncertain. Germline CDR1 and CDR2: SQVTM and ANQGSEA. Between the trimmed V and J ends, which lost 4 bases and 4 bases, there was a span of 8 bases. CDR3 length: 12 amino acids. The CDR3 loop is CSVVGQYNEQFF. CDR3 nucleotide sequence: TGCAGCGTTGTCGGGCAGTACAATGAGCAGTTCTTC.

The J gene is TRBJ1-1, the V gene TRBV28; 7 nucleotides line up with TRBD1. The V gene's germline CDR1 is MDHEN and CDR2 SYDVKM. With V trimmed by 4 bases and J by 5 bases, 7 bases remained unmatched. This CDR3 has 14 amino acids. Here the CDR3 reads CASSWAGRGTEAFF. CDR3 DNA sequence: TGTGCCAGCAGTTGGGCGGGCAGGGGGACTGAAGCTTTCTTT.

J is TRBJ1-6 and V is TRBV5-1; D gene unclear. Between the trimmed V and J ends, which lost 0 bases and 3 bases, there was a span of 10 bases. The length of the CDR3 is 16 residues. Germline V lookup: CDR1 SGHRS, CDR2 YFSETQ. The CDR3 spells CASSLVPGLYNSPLHF. DNA for the CDR3: TGCGCCAGCAGCTTGGTACCCGGGCTCTATAATTCACCCCTCCACTTT.

The chain is built from TRBV28 and TRBJ2-5, with 7 positions matching TRBD2. Germline loops: CDR1 MDHEN, CDR2 SYDVKM. The CDR3 is made up of 14 amino acids. V lost 3 bases to trimming and J lost 2 bases; unmatched junction nucleotides: 3. CDR3 in DNA: TGTGCCAGCAGTTTTGCTAGCGGACAAGAGACCCAGTACTTC. It translates to CASSFASGQETQYF.

The V gene is TRBV7-3, the J gene TRBJ2-2; D possibly corresponds to TRBD1 (6 bases). CDR3 size: 15 residues. Germline V lookup: CDR1 SGHTA, CDR2 FQGTGA. The ends were cut back, 7 bases at V and 0 bases at J, with 12 bases in the middle. CDR3 amino acids: CASTRTAPNTGELFF. CDR3 DNA sequence: TGTGCCAGCACCCGGACAGCTCCGAACACCGGGGAGCTGTTTTTT.

V gene TRBV9 combines with J gene TRBJ2-1; D is perhaps TRBD2 (6 bases). The V gene lost 0 bases and the J gene lost 6 bases, with 16 bases spanning the gap. CDR1 is SGDLS, CDR2 YYNGEE, per germline. There are 16 residues in the CDR3. CDR3 DNA sequence: TGTGCCAGCAGCGTAGGTTCGGGTCAGGGAGGCAATGAGCAGTTCTTC. Translation: CASSVGSGQGGNEQFF.

This clone was seen more than once but under ten times. CDR3 protein: CAISEYQETQYF. CDR3 DNA: TGTGCCATTAGCGAGTACCAAGAGACCCAGTACTTC. J is TRBJ2-5 and V is TRBV6-6; weak D call: TRBD2 (5 bases). Germline assignment: CDR1 MNHNY and CDR2 SVGAGI (reference sequence). The V and J ends lost 10 bases and 0 bases respectively, with 9 bases between them. The CDR3 is 12 residues long.

This clone was seen more than once but under ten times. The J gene is TRBJ2-2, the V gene TRBV9, with 14 bases aligning to TRBD2. Losses at the gene ends were 0 bases for V and 5 bases for J; bases not matched to a gene: 6. This CDR3 comprises 18 residues. Germline V gene data show CDR1 as SGDLS and CDR2 as YYNGEE. In nucleotides, the CDR3 is TGTGCCAGCAGCGTAGCGGGACTAGCGGGAGTAAGGACCGGGGAGCTGTTTTTT. The encoded protein is CASSVAGLAGVRTGELFF.

A few counts support this clone. The chain has TRBV10-3 and TRBJ1-6; 7 nucleotides match TRBD1. The CDR3 is 14 residues long. The ends lost 2 bases at V and 7 bases at J; junction bases unmatched: 2. In germline, CDR1 is ENHRY, CDR2 SYGVKD. In DNA, the CDR3 is TGTGCCATCAGTGAGCTGGACAGGAATTCACCCCTCCACTTT. This sequence encodes CAISELDRNSPLHF.

V and J are TRBV28 and TRBJ2-7; 9 nucleotides agree with TRBD2. The germline gives CDR1 MDHEN, CDR2 SYDVKM. The V segment lost 6 bases and the J segment 4 bases; nucleotides outside the gene matches: 7. This CDR3 has 14 amino acids. CDR3 sequence (DNA): TGTGCCAGCAGGCCGGGACTAGCTGGGTACGAGCAGTACTTC. This codes for CASRPGLAGYEQYF.

This clone was seen a few times. The J gene is TRBJ2-7, the V gene TRBV5-1, with TRBD2 identical over 9 bases. CDR1 and CDR2 from the germline V gene are SGHRS and YFSETQ. The CDR3 extends over 15 amino acids. The V gene end was trimmed by 1 base and the J gene end by 5 bases; junction bases not matched to a gene: 7. CDR3 in DNA: TGCGCCAGCAGCTTGATCGGCGGGGGGGCCAACGAGCAGTACTTC. Translated, it gives CASSLIGGGANEQYF.

This sequence joins TRBV28 and TRBJ2-5, with unresolved D. Germline values: CDR1 MDHEN, CDR2 SYDVKM. The CDR3 consists of 16 residues. The V end lost 5 bases, the J end lost 7 bases, and 23 bases lay between the germline ends. The CDR3 DNA is TGTGCCAGCAGTCCATCATCACGGACGAGGTTTGGGACCCAGTACTTC. Translated, it gives CASSPSSRTRFGTQYF.

This chain connects TRBV28 to TRBJ2-1, with TRBD1 identical over 8 bases. Germline CDR1 MDHEN, CDR2 SYDVKM. The CDR3 has 17 amino acids. V dropped 5 bases and J dropped 7; count of bases not matched to a gene: 16. DNA of the CDR3: TGTGCCAGCAGTCCCAGACTATGGACAGGGCATGGGAATGAGCAGTTCTTC. It translates to CASSPRLWTGHGNEQFF.

Concerning this clone itself: One end of the junction fails to match germline, which may point to a read error. The gene calls are TRBV10-3 and TRBJ1-1, with 7 bases that match TRBD1. The CDR3 is made up of 14 amino acids. Germline V lookup: CDR1 ENHRY, CDR2 SYGVKD. CDR3 loop: CATSFGTANTEAFF. CDR3 sequence (DNA): TGTGCCACCAGTTTCGGGACAGCGAACACTGAAGCTTTCTTT.

V gene TRBV11-3 combines with J gene TRBJ1-1; 7 positions match TRBD1. The V segment lost 5 bases and the J segment 1 base; nucleotides outside the gene matches: 7. The CDR3 is 15 amino acids. CDR1 is SGHNT and CDR2 is YENEEA in the germline V gene. CDR3 coding DNA: TGTGCCAGCAGCCTCCAGACAGGGAGGAACACTGAAGCTTTCTTT. Translated, it gives CASSLQTGRNTEAFF. Using reference TRBV11-3 and TRBJ1-1 for the parts outside the CDR3, the full variable domain is EAGVVQSPRYKIIEKKQPVAFWCNPISGHNTLYWYLQNLGQGPELLIRYENEEAVDDSQLPKDRFSAERLKGVDSTLKIQPAELGDSAVYLCASSLQTGRNTEAFFGQGTRLTVV.

In its sample, this clone was seen a few times. J is TRBJ2-3 and V is TRBV7-9; D remains unclear. The CDR3 totals 14 residues. The germline gives CDR1 SEHNR, CDR2 FQNEAQ (reference sequence). Between the trimmed V and J ends, which lost 3 bases and 0 bases, there was a span of 7 bases. The CDR3 is CASSLATSTDTQYF. The CDR3 nucleotides read TGTGCCAGCAGCTTGGCCACTAGCACAGATACGCAGTATTTT.

The chain joins TRBV7-2 to TRBJ2-5, with 9 nucleotides matching TRBD2. V shed 2 bases and J 6 bases; nucleotides not matched to a gene: 4. The CDR3 covers 14 residues. Germline CDR1 is SGHTA and CDR2 is FQGNSA. The CDR3 region has the DNA TGTGCCAGCAGCTTAATGCGGGGGGGAAAGACCCAGTACTTC. It translates to CASSLMRGGKTQYF.

The V and J genes are TRBV28 and TRBJ1-2; D gene ambiguous. The CDR3 is 14 residues long. Germline V gives CDR1 MDHEN, CDR2 SYDVKM. V was trimmed by 6 bases and J by 3 bases, leaving 14 bases between them. The CDR3, as DNA: TGTGCCAGCAGGAAAGCGGGGTTCCACTATGGCTACACCTTC. This codes for CASRKAGFHYGYTF.

This chain links TRBV7-9 with TRBJ2-2; 7 bases are a match to TRBD2. J gave up 4 bases and V 5 bases, and 7 bases lay outside the gene matches. The CDR3 is 15 residues long. Germline CDR1 is SEHNR and CDR2 is FQNEAQ (reference sequence). CDR3 residues: CASSHRSGGTGELFF. Here the CDR3 DNA reads TGTGCCAGCAGCCACCGGTCGGGGGGCACCGGGGAGCTGTTTTTT.

V and J are TRBV27 and TRBJ2-1, with a possible D match to TRBD2 (6 bases). The CDR3 has 15 residues. Germline V gene data show CDR1 as MNHEY and CDR2 as SMNVEV (reference sequence). The V end was cut by 4 bases, the J end by 4 bases, with 14 bases between. The DNA for the CDR3 is TGTGCCAGCAGTTCCTGGACTACAAATTACAATGAGCAGTTCTTC. It codes for CASSSWTTNYNEQFF.

The V and J genes are TRBV28 and TRBJ2-4; 11 bases are shared with TRBD1. V dropped 6 bases and J dropped 0; count of bases not matched to a gene: 10. The CDR3 loop spans 18 amino acids. Germline values: CDR1 MDHEN, CDR2 SYDVKM. The CDR3 loop reads CASSSGTGGIIAKNIQYF. CDR3 in DNA: TGTGCCAGCAGCAGCGGGACAGGGGGAATCATAGCCAAAAACATTCAGTACTTC.

The chain employs TRBV30 and TRBJ1-5, with D maybe TRBD1 (6 bases). Germline V gene data show CDR1 as GTSNPN and CDR2 as SVGIG (reference sequence). V was trimmed by 2 bases and J by 2 bases, leaving 13 bases between them. The CDR3 extends over 15 amino acids. In DNA, the CDR3 is TGTGCCTGGAGTCCCAGGGGTGGTGGCAATCAGCCCCAGCATTTT. Residues: CAWSPRGGGNQPQHF.

This chain's CDR3 is CASSLVRKGDLYGYTF. Here the CDR3 DNA reads TGTGCCAGCAGCTTAGTTCGAAAAGGGGACTTGTATGGCTACACCTTC. The chain has TRBV7-9 and TRBJ1-2; D perhaps matches TRBD1 (5 bases). The CDR3 spans 16 residues. Trimming took 1 base from V and 5 from J, leaving 17 bases between them. Germline values: CDR1 SEHNR, CDR2 FQNEAQ (reference sequence).